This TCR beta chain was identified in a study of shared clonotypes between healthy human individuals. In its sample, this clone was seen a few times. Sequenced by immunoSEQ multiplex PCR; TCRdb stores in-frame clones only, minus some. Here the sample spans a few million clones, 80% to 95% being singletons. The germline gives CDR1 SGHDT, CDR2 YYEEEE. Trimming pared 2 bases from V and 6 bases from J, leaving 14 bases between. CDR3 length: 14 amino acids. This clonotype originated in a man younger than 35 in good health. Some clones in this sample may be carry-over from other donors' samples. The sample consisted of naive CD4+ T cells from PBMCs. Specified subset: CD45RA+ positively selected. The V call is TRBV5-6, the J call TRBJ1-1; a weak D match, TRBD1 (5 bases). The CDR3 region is CASSFDGVGAEAFF. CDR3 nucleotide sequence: TGTGCCAGCAGCTTTGATGGGGTAGGGGCTGAAGCTTTCTTT.